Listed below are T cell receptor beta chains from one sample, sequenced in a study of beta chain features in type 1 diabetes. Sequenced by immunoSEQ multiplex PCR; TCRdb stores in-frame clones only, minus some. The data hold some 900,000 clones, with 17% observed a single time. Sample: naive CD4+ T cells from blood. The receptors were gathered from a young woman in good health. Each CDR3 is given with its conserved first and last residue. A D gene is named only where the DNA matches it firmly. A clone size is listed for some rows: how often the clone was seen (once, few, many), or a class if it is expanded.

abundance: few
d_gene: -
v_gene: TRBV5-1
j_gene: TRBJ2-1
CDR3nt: TGCGCCAGCAGCTTGGGGGACAAGGGGAATGAGCAGTTCTTC
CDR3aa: CASSLGDKGNEQFF

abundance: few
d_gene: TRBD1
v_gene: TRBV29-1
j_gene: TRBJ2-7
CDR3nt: TGCAGCGTTGTTCCCGGGACAGGGGCCGAGCAGTACTTC
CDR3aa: CSVVPGTGAEQYF

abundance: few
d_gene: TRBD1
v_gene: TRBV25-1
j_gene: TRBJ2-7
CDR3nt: TGTGCCAGCAGTGAAAGTTTTGTCGAGACAGGGCTCTTCGAGCAGTACTTC
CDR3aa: CASSESFVETGLFEQYF

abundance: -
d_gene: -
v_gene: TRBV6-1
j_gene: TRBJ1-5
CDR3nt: TGTGCCAGCACCTGGGGGGGGATGGGCAATCAGCCCCAGCATTTT
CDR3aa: CASTWGGMGNQPQHF

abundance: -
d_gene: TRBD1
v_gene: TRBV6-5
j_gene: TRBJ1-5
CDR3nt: TGTGCCAGCAGTTACCCGGGACAGGCTGAACAGCCCCAGCATTTT
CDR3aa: CASSYPGQAEQPQHF

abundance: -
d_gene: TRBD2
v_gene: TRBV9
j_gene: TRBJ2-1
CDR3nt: TGTGCCAGCAGCGCCCCAGCCGGGACTAGCGGGGGGGAGGTCAATGAGCAGTTCTTC
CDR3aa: CASSAPAGTSGGEVNEQFF

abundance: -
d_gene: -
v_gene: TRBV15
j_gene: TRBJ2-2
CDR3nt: TGTGCCACCAGCGGCGCGTTGGGGCGGGAACGGGGCGGGGAGCTGTTTTTT
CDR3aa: CATSGALGRERGGELFF

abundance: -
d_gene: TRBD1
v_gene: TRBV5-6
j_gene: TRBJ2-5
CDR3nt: TGTGCCAGCAGCCTACGCGCAGGACAGGGAAGGGAGACCCAGTACTTC
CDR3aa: CASSLRAGQGRETQYF

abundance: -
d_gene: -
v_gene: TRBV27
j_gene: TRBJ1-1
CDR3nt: TGTGCCAGCAGCCCGAGCCAGAGCAGAAAAGCTTTCTTT
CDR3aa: CASSPSQSRKAFF

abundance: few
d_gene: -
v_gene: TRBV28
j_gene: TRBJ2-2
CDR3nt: TGTGCCAGCAGTTTATTCGCCGGGGAGCTGTTTTTT
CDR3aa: CASSLFAGELFF

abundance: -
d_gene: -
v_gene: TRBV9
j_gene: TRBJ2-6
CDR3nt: TGTGCCAGCAGCGCACACAATACTCAGCCCTCTGGGGCCAACGTCCTGACTTTC
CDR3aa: CASSAHNTQPSGANVLTF

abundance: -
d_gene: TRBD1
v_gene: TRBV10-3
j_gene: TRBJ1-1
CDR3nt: TGTGCCATCAGTCGCGGGCAGGGGGCCCCGAACACTGAAGCTTTCTTT
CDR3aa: CAISRGQGAPNTEAFF

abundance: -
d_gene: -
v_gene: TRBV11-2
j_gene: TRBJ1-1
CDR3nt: TGTGCCAGCAGCTTGCTTGGACCGGGGACGAATTATGAAGCTTTCTTT
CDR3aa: CASSLLGPGTNYEAFF

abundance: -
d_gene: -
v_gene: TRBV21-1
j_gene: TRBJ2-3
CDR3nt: TGTGCCAGCATCTACCCCGGGATTCGCATTACGCAGTATTTT
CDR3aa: CASIYPGIRITQYF

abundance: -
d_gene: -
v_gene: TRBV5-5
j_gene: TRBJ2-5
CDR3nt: TGTGCCAGCAGAAATCGAGAGACCCAGTACTTC
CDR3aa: CASRNRETQYF

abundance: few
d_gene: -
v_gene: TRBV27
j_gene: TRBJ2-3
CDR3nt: TGTGCCAGCAGTGCTTTAAGCACAGATACGCAGTATTTT
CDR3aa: CASSALSTDTQYF

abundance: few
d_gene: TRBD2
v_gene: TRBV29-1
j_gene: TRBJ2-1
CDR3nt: TGCAGCGTCGCCCCGGGACTAGCGGGAAAAAATGAGCAGTTCTTC
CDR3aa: CSVAPGLAGKNEQFF

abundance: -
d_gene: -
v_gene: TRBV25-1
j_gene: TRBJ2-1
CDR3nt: TGTGCCAGCAGTGATCTTGGACTCGGTCTCAATGAGCAGTTCTTC
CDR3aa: CASSDLGLGLNEQFF

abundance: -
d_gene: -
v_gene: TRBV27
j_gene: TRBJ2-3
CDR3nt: TGTGCCAGCAGTTCGACTCGGGACTCCCAAAATACGCAGTATTTT
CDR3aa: CASSSTRDSQNTQYF

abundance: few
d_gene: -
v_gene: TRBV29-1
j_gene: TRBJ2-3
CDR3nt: TGCAGCGTTCAACGGAGCACAGATACGCAGTATTTT
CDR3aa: CSVQRSTDTQYF

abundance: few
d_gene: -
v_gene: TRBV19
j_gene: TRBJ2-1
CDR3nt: TGTGCCAGTAGTCGCACCGGTTTGCGGAGTAATGAGCAGTTCTTC
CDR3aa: CASSRTGLRSNEQFF

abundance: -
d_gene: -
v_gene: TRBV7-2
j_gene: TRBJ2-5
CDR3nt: TGTGCCAGCGGCCTGGGCCTAGAGACCCAGTACTTC
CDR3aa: CASGLGLETQYF

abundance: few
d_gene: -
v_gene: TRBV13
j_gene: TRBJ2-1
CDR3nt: TGTGCCAGCAGCTTACGGTATGAGCAGTTCTTC
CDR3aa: CASSLRYEQFF

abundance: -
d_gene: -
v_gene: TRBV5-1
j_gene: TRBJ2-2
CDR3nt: TGCGCCAGCAGCTTGGGGCCTGGTACCGGGGAGCTGTTTTTT
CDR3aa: CASSLGPGTGELFF

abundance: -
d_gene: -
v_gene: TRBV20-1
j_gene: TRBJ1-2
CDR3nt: TGCAGTGCTAGGGGGGGGCGCGGCTACACCTTC
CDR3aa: CSARGGRGYTF

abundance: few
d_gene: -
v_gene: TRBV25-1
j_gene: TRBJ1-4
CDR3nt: TGTGCCAGCAGTGAATACCGGCAGACAACTAATGAAAAACTGTTTTTT
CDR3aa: CASSEYRQTTNEKLFF

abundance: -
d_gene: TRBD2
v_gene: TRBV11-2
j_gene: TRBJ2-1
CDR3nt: TGTGCCAGCAGCTTGATACCGGGACTATACAATGAGCAGTTCTTC
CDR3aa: CASSLIPGLYNEQFF

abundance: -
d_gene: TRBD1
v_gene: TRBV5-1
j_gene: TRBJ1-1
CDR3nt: TGCGCCAGCAGCACCGGGACAGGGGGCGACCTAACTGAAGCTTTCTTT
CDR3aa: CASSTGTGGDLTEAFF

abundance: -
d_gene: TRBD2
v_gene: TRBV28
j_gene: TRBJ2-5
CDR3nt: TGTGCCAGCAGTGTCCCCGGGACTAGAACGGAGACCCAGTACTTC
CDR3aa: CASSVPGTRTETQYF